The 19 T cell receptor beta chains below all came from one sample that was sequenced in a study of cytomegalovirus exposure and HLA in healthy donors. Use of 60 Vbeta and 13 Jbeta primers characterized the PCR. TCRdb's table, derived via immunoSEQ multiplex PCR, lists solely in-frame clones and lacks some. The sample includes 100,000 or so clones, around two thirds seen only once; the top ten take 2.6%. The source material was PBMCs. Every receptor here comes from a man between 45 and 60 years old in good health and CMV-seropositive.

The CDR3 protein is CASSVTGLKPEQFF. The CDR3 coding sequence is TGTGCCAGCAGCGTCACGGGATTGAAACCTGAGCAGTTCTTC. V gene TRBV9 combines with J gene TRBJ2-1, with D perhaps TRBD2 (5 bases). The CDR3 spans 14 residues. Germline V gene sequence: CDR1 SGDLS, CDR2 YYNGEE. Trimming removed 2 bases at V and 9 bases at J, with 15 bases between.

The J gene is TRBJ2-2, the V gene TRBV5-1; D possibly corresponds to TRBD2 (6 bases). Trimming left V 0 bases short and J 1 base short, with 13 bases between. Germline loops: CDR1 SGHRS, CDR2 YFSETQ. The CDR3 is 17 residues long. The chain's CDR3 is CASSLAATGVNTGELFF. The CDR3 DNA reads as TGCGCCAGCAGCTTGGCCGCGACGGGGGTGAACACCGGGGAGCTGTTTTTT.

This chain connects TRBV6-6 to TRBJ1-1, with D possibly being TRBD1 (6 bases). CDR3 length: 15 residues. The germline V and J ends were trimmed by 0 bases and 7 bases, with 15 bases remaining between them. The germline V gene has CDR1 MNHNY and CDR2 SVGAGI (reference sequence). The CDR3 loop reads CASSYSSTGGNEAFF. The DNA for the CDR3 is TGTGCCAGCAGTTACTCGAGTACGGGGGGCAATGAAGCTTTCTTT.

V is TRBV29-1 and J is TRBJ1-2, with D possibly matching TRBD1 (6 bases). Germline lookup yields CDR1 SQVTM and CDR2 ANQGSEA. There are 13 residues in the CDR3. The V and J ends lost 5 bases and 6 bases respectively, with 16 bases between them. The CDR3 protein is CSVNSGVSDGYTF. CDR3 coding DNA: TGCAGCGTTAACTCAGGGGTATCTGATGGCTACACCTTC.

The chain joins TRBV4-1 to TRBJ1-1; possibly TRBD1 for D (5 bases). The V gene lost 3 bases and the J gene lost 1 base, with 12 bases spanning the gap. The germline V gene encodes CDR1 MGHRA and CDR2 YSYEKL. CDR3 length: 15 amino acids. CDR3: CASSHPDSKNTEAFF. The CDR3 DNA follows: TGCGCCAGCAGCCACCCAGACAGCAAGAACACTGAAGCTTTCTTT.

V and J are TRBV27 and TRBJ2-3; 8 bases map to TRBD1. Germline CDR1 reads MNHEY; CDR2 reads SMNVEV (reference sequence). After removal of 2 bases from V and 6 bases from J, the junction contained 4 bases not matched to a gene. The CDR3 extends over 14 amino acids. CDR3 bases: TGTGCCAGCAGTTTAGGGGACAGGAGTGATACGCAGTATTTT. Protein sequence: CASSLGDRSDTQYF.

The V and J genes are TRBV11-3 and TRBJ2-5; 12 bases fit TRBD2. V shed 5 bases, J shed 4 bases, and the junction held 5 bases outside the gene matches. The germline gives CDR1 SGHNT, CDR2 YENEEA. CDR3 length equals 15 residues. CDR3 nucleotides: TGTGCCAGCAGCCTCGGACTAGCGGGGACAGAGACCCAGTACTTC. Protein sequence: CASSLGLAGTETQYF.

The CDR3 reads CASGPGVVGDTQYF. The CDR3 bases are TGCGCCAGTGGTCCGGGGGTAGTGGGAGATACGCAGTATTTT. The chain carries TRBV5-1 and TRBJ2-3; a possible D gene is TRBD2 (6 bases). V lost 8 bases to trimming and J lost 5 bases, with 18 bases between them. The germline CDR1 and CDR2 sequences are SGHRS and YFSETQ. The CDR3 totals 14 residues.

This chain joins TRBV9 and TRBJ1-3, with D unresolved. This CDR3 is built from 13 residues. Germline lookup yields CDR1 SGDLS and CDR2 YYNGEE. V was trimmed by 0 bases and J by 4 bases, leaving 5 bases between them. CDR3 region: CASSVDLGNTIYF. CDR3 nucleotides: TGTGCCAGCAGCGTAGATCTGGGAAACACCATATATTTT.

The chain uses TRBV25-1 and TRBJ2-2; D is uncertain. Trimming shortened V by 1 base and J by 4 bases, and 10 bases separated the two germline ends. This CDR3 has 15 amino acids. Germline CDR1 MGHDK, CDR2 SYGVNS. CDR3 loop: CASSESTAGTGELFF. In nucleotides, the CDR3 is TGTGCCAGCAGTGAATCCACAGCCGGCACCGGGGAGCTGTTTTTT.

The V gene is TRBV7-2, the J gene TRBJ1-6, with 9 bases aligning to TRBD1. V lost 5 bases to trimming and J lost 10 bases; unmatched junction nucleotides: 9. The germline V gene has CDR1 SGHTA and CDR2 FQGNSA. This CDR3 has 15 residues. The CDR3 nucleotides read TGTGCCAGCAGCCAGGGACAGGGAGTACACTCACCCCTCCACTTT. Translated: CASSQGQGVHSPLHF.

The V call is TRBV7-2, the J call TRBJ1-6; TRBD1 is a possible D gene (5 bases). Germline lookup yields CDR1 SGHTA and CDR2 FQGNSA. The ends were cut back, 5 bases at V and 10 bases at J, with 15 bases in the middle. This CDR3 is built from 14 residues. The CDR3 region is CASSQVGGWSPLHF. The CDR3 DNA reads TGTGCCAGCAGCCAGGTTGGGGGGTGGTCACCCCTCCACTTT.

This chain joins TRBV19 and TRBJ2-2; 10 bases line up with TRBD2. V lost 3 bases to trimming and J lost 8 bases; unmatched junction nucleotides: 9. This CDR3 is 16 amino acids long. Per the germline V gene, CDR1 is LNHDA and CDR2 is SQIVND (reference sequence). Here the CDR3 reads CASSIGLAGVPGELFF. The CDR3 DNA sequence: TGTGCCAGTAGTATTGGCCTAGCGGGAGTACCGGGGGAGCTGTTTTTT.

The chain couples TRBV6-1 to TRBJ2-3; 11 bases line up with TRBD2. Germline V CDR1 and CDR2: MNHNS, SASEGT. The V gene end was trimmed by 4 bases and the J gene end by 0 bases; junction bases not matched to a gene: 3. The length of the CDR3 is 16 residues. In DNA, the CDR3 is TGTGCCAGCAGTGGGACTAGCGGGTGGAGCACAGATACGCAGTATTTT. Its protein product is CASSGTSGWSTDTQYF.

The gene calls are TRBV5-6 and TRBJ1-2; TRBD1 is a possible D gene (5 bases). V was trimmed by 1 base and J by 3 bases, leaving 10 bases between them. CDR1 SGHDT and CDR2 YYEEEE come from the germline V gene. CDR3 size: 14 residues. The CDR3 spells CASSLISRDYGYTF. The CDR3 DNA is TGTGCCAGCAGCTTGATTTCCAGGGACTATGGCTACACCTTC.

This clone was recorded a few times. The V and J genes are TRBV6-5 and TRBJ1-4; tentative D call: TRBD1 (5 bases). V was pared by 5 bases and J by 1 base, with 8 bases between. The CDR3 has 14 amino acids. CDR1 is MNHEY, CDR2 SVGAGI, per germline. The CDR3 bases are TGTGCCAGCAGTCAGGGTCGAACTAATGAAAAACTGTTTTTT. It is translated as CASSQGRTNEKLFF.

The DNA of the CDR3 is TGTGCCAGCAGCCACGGACAGTCCCGATACTATGGCTACACCTTC. Translation: CASSHGQSRYYGYTF. V and J are TRBV14 and TRBJ1-2; TRBD1 might be the D (6 bases). V lost 3 bases and J lost 3, with 14 bases in between. CDR1 is SGHDN and CDR2 is FVKESK in the germline V gene. The CDR3 totals 15 residues.

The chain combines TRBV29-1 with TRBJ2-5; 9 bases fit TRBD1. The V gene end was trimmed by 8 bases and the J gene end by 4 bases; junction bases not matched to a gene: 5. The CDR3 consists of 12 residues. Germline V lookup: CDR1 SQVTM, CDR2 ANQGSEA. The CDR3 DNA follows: TGCAGCTCCGAGGGACAGGGAGAGACCCAGTACTTC. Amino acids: CSSEGQGETQYF.

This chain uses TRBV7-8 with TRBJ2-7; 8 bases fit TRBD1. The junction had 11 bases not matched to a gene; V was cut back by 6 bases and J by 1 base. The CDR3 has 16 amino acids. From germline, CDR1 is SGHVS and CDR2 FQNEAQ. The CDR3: CASSLRGTGNSYEQYF. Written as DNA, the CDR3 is TGTGCCAGCAGTCTCCGGGGGACAGGAAATTCCTACGAGCAGTACTTC. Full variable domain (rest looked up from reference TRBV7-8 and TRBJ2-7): GAGVSQSPRYKVAKRGQDVALRCDPISGHVSLFWYQQALGQGPEFLTYFQNEAQLDKSGLPSDRFFAERPEGSVSTLKIQRTQQEDSAVYLCASSLRGTGNSYEQYFGPGTRLTVT.